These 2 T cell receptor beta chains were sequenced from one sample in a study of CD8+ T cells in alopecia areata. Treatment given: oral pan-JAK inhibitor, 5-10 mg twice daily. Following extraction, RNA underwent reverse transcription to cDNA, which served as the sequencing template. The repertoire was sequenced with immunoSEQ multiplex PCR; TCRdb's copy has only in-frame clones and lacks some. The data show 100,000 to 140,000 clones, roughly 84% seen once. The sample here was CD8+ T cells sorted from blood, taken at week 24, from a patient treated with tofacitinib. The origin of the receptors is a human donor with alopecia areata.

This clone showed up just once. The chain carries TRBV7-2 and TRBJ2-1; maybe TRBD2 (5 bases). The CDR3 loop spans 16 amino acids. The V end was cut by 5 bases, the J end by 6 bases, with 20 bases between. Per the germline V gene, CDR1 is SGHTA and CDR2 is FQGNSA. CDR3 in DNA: TGTGCCAGCAGCCCTCCTAGTAGCGCTGCCCTCAATGAGCAGTTCTTC. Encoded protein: CASSPPSSAALNEQFF. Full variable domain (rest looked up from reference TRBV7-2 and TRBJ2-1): GAGVSQSPSNKVTEKGKDVELRCDPISGHTALYWYRQSLGQGLEFLIYFQGNSAPDKSGLPSDRFSAERTGGSVSTLTIQRTQQEDSAVYLCASSPPSSAALNEQFFGPGTRLTVL.

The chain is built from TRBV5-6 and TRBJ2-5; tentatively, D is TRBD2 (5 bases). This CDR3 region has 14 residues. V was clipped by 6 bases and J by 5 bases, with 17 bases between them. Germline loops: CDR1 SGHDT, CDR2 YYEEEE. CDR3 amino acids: CASTFPEDGETQYF. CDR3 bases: TGTGCCAGCACCTTTCCGGAGGACGGGGAGACCCAGTACTTC.